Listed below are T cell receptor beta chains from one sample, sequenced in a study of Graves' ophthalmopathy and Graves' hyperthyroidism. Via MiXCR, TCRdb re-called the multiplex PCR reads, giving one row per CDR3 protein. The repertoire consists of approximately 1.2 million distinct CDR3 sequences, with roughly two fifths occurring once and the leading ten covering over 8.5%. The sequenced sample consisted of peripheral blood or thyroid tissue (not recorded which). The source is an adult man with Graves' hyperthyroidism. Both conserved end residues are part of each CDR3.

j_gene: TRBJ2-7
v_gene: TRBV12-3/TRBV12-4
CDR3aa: CASKNTSGRARSYEQYF

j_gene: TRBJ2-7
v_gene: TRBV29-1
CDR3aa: CSVDFQGKEQYF

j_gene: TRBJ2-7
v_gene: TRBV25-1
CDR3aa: CASSPRGGGYEQYF

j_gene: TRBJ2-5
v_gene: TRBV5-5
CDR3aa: CASSRTSGRVPAQETQYF

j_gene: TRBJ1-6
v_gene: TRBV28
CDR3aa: CASSLLEGSSNSPLHF

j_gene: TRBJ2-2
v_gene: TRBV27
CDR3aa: CASSIGLNTGELFF

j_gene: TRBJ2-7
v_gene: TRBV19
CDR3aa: CASSNPKTGTYEQYF

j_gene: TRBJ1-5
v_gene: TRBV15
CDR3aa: CATSSYRTGPNQPQHF

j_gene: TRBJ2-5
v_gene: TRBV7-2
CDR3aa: CASSLAAISGGYQETQYF

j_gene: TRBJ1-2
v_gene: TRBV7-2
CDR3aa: CASSQSGRAGGYTF

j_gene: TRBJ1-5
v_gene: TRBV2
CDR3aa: CASSDINQPQHF

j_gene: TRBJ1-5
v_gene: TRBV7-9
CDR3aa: CASSSSAIPRDSNQPQHF

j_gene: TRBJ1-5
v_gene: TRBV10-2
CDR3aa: CASSDTQGSNQPQHF

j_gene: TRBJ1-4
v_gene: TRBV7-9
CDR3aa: CASELEPGINEKLFF

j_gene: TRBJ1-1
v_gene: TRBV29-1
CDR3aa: CSVATGAGVNTEAFF

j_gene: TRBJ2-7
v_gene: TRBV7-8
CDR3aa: CASSAGSRYEQYF

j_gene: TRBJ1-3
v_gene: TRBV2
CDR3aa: CASANPASGNTIYF